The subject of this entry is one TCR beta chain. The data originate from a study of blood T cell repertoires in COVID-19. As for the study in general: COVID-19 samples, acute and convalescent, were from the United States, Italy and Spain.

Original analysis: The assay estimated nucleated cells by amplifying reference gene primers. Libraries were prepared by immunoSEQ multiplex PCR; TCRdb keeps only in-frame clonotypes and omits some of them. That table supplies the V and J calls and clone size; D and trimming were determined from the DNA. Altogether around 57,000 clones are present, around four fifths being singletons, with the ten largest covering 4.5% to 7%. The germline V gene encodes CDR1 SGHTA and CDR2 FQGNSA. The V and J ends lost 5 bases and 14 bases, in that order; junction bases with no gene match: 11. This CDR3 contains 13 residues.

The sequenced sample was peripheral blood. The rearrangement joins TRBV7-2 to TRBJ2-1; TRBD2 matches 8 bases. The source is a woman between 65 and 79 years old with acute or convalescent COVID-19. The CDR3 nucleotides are TGTGCCAGCAGCATCGTCAGCGGGGGAGAGAAGTTCTTC. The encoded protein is CASSIVSGGEKFF.